Ten or more counts support the clone carrying this T cell receptor (beta chain). The antigen remains undetermined. This specimen comes from a study of regulatory T cells in long-lasting Graves disease. Study-level points and caveats: A reduction in accuracy may have resulted from the small sample size.

Library construction for TCR beta used iRepertoire HTBI primers and Arm-PCR of CDR3 regions. In TCRdb, the multiplex PCR reads were re-called with MiXCR into one record per CDR3 protein. The table lists 550,000 to 700,000 distinct CDR3 sequences, 16% of them singletons. Time point reported: newly diagnosed GD, antithyroid drugs for less than 3 months. The TCR library was made from RNA that had been extracted from PBMCs in TRIzol. Trimming pared 0 bases from V and 5 bases from J, leaving 14 bases between. CDR1 and CDR2 from the germline V gene are SGHRS and YFSETQ. This CDR3 comprises 15 residues. These data were also reused for a study on T cells in Graves' hyperthyroidism and ophthalmopathy. According to that study: With a duration under 2 months, the hyperthyroidism was newly diagnosed in patients aged 18 to 65.

This TCR came from a man younger than 35 with Graves disease. The J gene is TRBJ1-2, the V gene TRBV5-1; unclear D gene. The sample consisted of peripheral blood mononuclear cells (PBMCs), taken at new diagnosis, from a patient treated with antithyroid drugs. In DNA form, the CDR3 reads TGCGCCAGCAGCTTGGCCGCGAGGATTGAGTATGGCTACACCTTC. It encodes CASSLAARIEYGYTF.